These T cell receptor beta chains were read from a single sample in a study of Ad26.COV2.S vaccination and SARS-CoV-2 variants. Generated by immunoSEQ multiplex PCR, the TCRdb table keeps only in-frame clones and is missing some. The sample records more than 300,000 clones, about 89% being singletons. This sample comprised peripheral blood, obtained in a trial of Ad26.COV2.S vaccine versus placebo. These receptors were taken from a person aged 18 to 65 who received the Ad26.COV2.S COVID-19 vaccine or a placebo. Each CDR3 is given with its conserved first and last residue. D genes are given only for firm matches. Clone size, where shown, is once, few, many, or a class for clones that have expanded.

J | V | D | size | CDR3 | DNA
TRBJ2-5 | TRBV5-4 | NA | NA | CASGKGGSETQYF | TGTGCCAGCGGGAAGGGCGGTTCAGAGACCCAGTACTTC
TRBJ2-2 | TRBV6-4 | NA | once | CASSAASPPNTGELFF | TGTGCCAGCAGTGCGGCATCCCCTCCGAACACCGGGGAGCTGTTTTTT
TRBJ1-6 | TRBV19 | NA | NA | CASSLRDSPLHF | TGTGCCAGTAGTCTCAGGGATTCACCCCTCCACTTT
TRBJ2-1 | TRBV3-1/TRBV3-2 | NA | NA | CASSHSNQGNEQFF | TGTGCCAGCAGCCATTCCAACCAGGGGAATGAGCAGTTCTTC
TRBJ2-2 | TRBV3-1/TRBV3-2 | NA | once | CASSQSDSTGELFF | TGTGCCAGCAGCCAAAGTGACAGCACCGGGGAGCTGTTTTTT
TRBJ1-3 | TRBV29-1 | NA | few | CSVEDKGSGNTIYF | TGCAGCGTTGAAGATAAAGGGTCTGGAAACACCATATATTTT
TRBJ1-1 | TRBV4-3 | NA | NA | CASSQDRGGGGNTEAFF | TGCGCCAGCAGCCAAGATAGAGGGGGAGGGGGGAACACTGAAGCTTTCTTT
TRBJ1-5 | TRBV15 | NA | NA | CATSRDFRVRQPQHF | TGTGCCACCAGCAGAGATTTCCGGGTGCGGCAGCCCCAGCATTTT
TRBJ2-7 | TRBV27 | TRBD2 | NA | CASSLEGTSDYEQYF | TGTGCCAGCAGTTTAGAGGGGACTAGCGACTACGAGCAGTACTTC
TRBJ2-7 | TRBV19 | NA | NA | CASSIGFGTPYGVSYEQYF | TGTGCCAGTAGTATAGGTTTCGGGACTCCATACGGCGTATCCTACGAGCAGTACTTC